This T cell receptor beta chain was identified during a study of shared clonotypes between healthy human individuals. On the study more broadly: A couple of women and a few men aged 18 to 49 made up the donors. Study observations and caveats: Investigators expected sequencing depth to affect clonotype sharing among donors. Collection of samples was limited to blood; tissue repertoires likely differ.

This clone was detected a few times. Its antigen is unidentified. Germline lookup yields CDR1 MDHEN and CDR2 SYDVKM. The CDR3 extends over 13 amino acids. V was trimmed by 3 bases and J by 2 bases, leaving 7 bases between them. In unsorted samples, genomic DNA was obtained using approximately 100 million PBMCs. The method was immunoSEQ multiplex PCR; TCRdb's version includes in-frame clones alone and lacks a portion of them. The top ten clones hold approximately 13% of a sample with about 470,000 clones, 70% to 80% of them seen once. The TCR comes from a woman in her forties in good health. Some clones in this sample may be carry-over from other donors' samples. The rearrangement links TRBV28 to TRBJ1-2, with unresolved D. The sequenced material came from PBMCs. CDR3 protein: CASSLHGNYGYTF. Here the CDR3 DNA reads TGTGCCAGCAGTTTGCACGGCAACTATGGCTACACCTTC.